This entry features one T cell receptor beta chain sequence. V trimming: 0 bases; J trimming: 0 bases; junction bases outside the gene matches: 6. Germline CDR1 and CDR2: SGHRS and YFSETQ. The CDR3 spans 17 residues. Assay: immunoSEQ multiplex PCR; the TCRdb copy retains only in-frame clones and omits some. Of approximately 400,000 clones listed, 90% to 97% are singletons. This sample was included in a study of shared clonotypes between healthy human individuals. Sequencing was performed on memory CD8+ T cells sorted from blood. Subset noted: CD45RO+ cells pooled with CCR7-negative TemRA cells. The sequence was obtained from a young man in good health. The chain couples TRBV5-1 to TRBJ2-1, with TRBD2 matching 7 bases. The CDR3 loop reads CASSLVAAGSSYNEQFF. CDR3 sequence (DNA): TGCGCCAGCAGCTTGGTCGCAGCGGGGAGCTCCTACAATGAGCAGTTCTTC.